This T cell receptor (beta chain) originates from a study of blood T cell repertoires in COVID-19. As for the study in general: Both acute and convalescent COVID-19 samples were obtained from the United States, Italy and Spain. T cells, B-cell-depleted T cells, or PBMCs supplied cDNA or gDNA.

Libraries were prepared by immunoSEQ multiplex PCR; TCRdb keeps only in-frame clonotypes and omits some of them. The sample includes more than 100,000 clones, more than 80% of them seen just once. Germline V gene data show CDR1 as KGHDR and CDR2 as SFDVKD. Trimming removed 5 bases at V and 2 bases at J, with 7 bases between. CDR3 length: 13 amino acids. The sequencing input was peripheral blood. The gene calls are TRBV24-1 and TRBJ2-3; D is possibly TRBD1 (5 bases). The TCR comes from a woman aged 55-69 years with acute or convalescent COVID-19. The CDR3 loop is CATSAQATDTQYF. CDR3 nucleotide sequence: TGTGCCACCAGTGCACAGGCCACAGATACGCAGTATTTT.